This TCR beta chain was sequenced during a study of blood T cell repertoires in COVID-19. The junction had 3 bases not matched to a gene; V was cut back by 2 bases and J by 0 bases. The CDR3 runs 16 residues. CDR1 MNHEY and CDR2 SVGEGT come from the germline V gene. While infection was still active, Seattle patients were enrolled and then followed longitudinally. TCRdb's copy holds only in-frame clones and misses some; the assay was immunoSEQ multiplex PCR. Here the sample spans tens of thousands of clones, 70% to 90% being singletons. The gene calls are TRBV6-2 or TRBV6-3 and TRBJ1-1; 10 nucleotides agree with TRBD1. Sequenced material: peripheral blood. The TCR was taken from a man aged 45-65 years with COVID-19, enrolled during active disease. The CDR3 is CASSYGTGDMNTEAFF. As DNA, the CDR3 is TGTGCCAGCAGTTACGGGACAGGGGACATGAACACTGAAGCTTTCTTT.